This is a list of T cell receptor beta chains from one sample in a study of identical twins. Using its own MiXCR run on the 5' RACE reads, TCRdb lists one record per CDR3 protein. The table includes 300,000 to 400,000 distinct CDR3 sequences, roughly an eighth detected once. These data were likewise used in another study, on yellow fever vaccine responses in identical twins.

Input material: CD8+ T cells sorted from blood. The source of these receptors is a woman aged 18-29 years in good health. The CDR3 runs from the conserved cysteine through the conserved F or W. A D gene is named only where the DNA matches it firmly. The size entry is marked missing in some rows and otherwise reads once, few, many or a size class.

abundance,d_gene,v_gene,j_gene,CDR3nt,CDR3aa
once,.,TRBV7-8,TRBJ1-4,TGTGCCAGCAGCTTATTAGGAGATCCAGCAACTAATGAAAAACTGTTTTTT,CASSLLGDPATNEKLFF
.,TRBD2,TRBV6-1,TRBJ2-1,TGTGCCAGCAGTGAACTAGCGGGGGGGCTCAATGAGCAGTTCTTC,CASSELAGGLNEQFF
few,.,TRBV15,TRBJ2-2,TGTGCCACCAGCAGATACAGGGAAAACACCGGGGAGCTGTTTTTT,CATSRYRENTGELFF
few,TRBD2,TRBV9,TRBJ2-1,TGTGCCAGCGGGGACTCTAGCGGGAGGGCGTACAATGAGCAGTTCTTC,CASGDSSGRAYNEQFF
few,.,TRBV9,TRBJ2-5,TGTGCCAGCAGCCCCGAGGGGTTGGAGACCCAGTACTTC,CASSPEGLETQYF
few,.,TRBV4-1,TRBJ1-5,TGCGCCAGCAGCCAAGCAGATACGGTCCGTAAAGGTCCCCAGCATTTT,CASSQADTVRKGPQHF
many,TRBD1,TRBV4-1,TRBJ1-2,TGCGCCAGCAGCCCAAATTTTAGGCAGGGGGCCCGTCCTGGCTACACCTTC,CASSPNFRQGARPGYTF
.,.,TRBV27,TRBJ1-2,TGTGCCAGCAGTTTAATTGCAGCTTCTAACTATGGCTACACCTTC,CASSLIAASNYGYTF
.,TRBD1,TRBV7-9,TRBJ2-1,TGTGCCAGCAGCCCCTCCGGGACAGGCCCCTACAATGAGCAGTTCTTC,CASSPSGTGPYNEQFF
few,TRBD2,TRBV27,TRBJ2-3,TGTGCCAGCAGTTTAGCCGGGACTAGGGACACAGATACGCAGTATTTT,CASSLAGTRDTDTQYF
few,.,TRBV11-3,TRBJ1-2,TGTGCCAGCAGCGATGGAACGTCGGTCTATGGCTACACCTTC,CASSDGTSVYGYTF
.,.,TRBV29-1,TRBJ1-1,TGCAGCGTTGAAAACAGGGATCACACTGAAGCTTTCTTT,CSVENRDHTEAFF
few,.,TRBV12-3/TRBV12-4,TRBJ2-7,TGTGCCAGCAGTTTAGGAGGCGGAGAGGGGGAGCAGTACTTC,CASSLGGGEGEQYF
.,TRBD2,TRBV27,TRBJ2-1,TGTGCCAGCAGCTTAGGACTAGCTGTCGATGAGCAGTTCTTC,CASSLGLAVDEQFF
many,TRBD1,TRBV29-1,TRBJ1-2,TGCAGCGCCTCGGACAGGGACTATGGCTACACCTTC,CSASDRDYGYTF
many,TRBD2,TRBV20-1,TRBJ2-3,TGCAGTGCGCCGGGACTAGCGCTTAACACAGATACGCAGTATTTT,CSAPGLALNTDTQYF
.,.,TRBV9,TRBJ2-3,TGTGCCAGCAGCGTGGCAGCACGGAGGTTGGATACGCAGTATTTT,CASSVAARRLDTQYF
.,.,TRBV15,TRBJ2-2,TGTGCCACCAGCAGAGTAATGGACACCGGGGAGCTGTTTTTT,CATSRVMDTGELFF
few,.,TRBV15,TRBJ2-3,TGTGCCACCAGCAGAGTATTCACAGATACGCAGTATTTT,CATSRVFTDTQYF
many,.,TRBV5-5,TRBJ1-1,TGTGCCAGCAGCTTGGTCCGGGGGCTCTTGCCTGAAGCTTTCTTT,CASSLVRGLLPEAFF
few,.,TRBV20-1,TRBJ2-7,TGCAGTGCTAGTCTCCTAGCCGATAGCTCCTACGAGCAGTACTTC,CSASLLADSSYEQYF
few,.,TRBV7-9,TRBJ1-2,TGTGCCAGCAGCGCGTCCGGGCTTCGGGACTATGGCTACACCTTC,CASSASGLRDYGYTF
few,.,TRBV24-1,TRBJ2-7,TGTGCCACCCCGGACGGTCAGGACGAGCAGTACTTC,CATPDGQDEQYF
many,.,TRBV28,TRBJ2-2,TGTGCCAGCAGTTTCCCGGTAACGAACACCGGGGAGCTGTTTTTT,CASSFPVTNTGELFF